Listed below are T cell receptor beta chains from one sample, sequenced in a study of response to subunit inactivated influenza vaccine. From the RT-PCR reads, TCRdb called clonotypes with MiXCR, one entry per CDR3 protein. The sample includes some 850,000 distinct CDR3 sequences, roughly 18% seen only once; the top ten take 11%. Specimen: PBMCs from blood, collected around 5 days after vaccination. Source of these receptors: a man aged 50-60 years who received an inactivated influenza vaccine. CDR3s include the opening cysteine and the closing phenylalanine or tryptophan. D genes are given only for firm matches. The size field is filled for only some rows; it gives once, few, many or a size class.

j_gene	d_gene	v_gene	abundance	len	CDR3aa	CDR3nt
TRBJ2-3	NA	TRBV10-3	NA	15	CAISEFGVVADTQYF	TGTGCCATCAGTGAGTTTGGCGTGGTGGCAGATACGCAGTATTTT
TRBJ2-1	TRBD1	TRBV19	NA	14	CASSMGTGGNEQFF	TGTGCCAGTAGTATGGGGACAGGGGGCAATGAGCAGTTCTTC
TRBJ1-1	NA	TRBV6-1	many	13	CASRPGTYTEAFF	TGTGCCAGCAGGCCGGGAACCTACACTGAAGCTTTCTTT
TRBJ2-1	TRBD1	TRBV18	few	17	CASSPYYTGVSYNEQFF	TGTGCCAGCTCACCGTATTACACAGGGGTCTCCTACAATGAGCAGTTCTTC
TRBJ1-1	NA	TRBV12-3/TRBV12-4	NA	12	CASSLQRTEAFF	TGTGCCAGCAGTTTACAGAGGACTGAAGCTTTCTTT
TRBJ2-2	TRBD2	TRBV7-2	NA	17	CASSLGPGGSNTGELFF	TGTGCCAGCAGCTTAGGGCCGGGGGGATCGAACACCGGGGAGCTGTTTTTT
TRBJ2-3	NA	TRBV6-1	NA	14	CASSPMDFTDTQYF	TGTGCCAGCAGCCCTATGGACTTCACAGATACGCAGTATTTT
TRBJ2-2	NA	TRBV6-2/TRBV6-3	NA	14	CASRGAGVAGELFF	TGTGCCAGCAGGGGGGCCGGGGTCGCCGGGGAGCTGTTTTTT
TRBJ2-7	TRBD1	TRBV2	NA	15	CASSGEGQGLYEQYF	TGTGCCAGCAGCGGCGAGGGACAGGGGTTATACGAGCAGTACTTC
TRBJ1-2	NA	TRBV24-1	few	12	CATSDSGMGYTF	TGTGCCACCAGTGATTCGGGAATGGGCTACACCTTC
TRBJ2-5	NA	TRBV24-1	NA	13	CATSATFQETQYF	TGTGCCACCAGTGCGACATTCCAAGAGACCCAGTACTTC
TRBJ2-5	NA	TRBV30	NA	14	CAWKRTSMEETQYF	TGTGCCTGGAAACGGACCAGTATGGAAGAGACCCAGTACTTC
TRBJ2-5	TRBD1	TRBV7-9	NA	15	CASRSRRDSQETQYF	TGTGCCAGCAGGTCTCGCCGGGACAGCCAAGAGACCCAGTACTTC
TRBJ2-7	NA	TRBV7-3	NA	13	CASSTNPGYEQYF	TGTGCCAGCAGCACGAACCCCGGATACGAGCAGTACTTC
TRBJ2-1	TRBD2	TRBV4-3	NA	17	CASSQERRREGLNEQFF	TGCGCCAGCAGCCAAGAGCGCCGGCGGGAGGGCCTCAATGAGCAGTTCTTC
TRBJ2-7	TRBD2	TRBV6-2/TRBV6-3	many	14	CASSYVSGGYEQYF	TGTGCCAGCAGTTACGTGTCGGGGGGCTACGAGCAGTACTTC
TRBJ2-1	NA	TRBV7-3	many	16	CASSLTGGTFYNEQFF	TGTGCCAGCAGCTTAACCGGCGGGACTTTCTACAATGAGCAGTTCTTC
TRBJ2-7	TRBD1	TRBV20-1	NA	16	CSAREPGQGILDEQYF	TGCAGTGCTAGAGAGCCGGGACAGGGGATTCTGGACGAGCAGTACTTC
TRBJ2-7	NA	TRBV20-1	NA	12	CSAREQIYEQYF	TGCAGTGCTAGAGAACAGATCTACGAGCAGTACTTC
TRBJ2-7	NA	TRBV5-1	NA	15	CASSLLTVTTGEQYF	TGCGCCAGCAGCTTGCTGACAGTTACTACGGGGGAGCAGTACTTC
TRBJ2-5	TRBD2	TRBV12-3/TRBV12-4	many	15	CASSPGRGVGKTQYF	TGTGCCAGCAGTCCCGGGCGGGGGGTCGGGAAGACCCAGTACTTC
TRBJ1-2	NA	TRBV12-3/TRBV12-4	many	13	CASRPTGNYGYTF	TGCGCCAGCAGACCAACAGGGAACTATGGCTACACCTTC
TRBJ2-2	TRBD1	TRBV24-1	few	17	CATSTGGFSLLTGELFF	TGTGCCACGTCGACAGGGGGCTTTTCGTTGCTCACCGGGGAGCTGTTTTTT
TRBJ2-5	NA	TRBV12-3/TRBV12-4	NA	14	CASSLASRQETQYF	TGTGCCAGCAGTTTAGCCAGCCGTCAAGAGACCCAGTACTTC
TRBJ2-5	NA	TRBV20-1	many	14	CSARSWTDQETQYF	TGCAGTGCTAGAAGTTGGACAGACCAAGAGACCCAGTACTTC
TRBJ1-5	TRBD1	TRBV6-1	once	15	CASSQQGGLNQPQHF	TGTGCCAGCAGTCAGCAGGGGGGCTTAAATCAGCCCCAGCATTTT
TRBJ2-7	NA	TRBV21-1	NA	18	CASSPTCARRLDTYEQYF	TGTGCCAGCAGCCCTACTTGTGCAAGGCGATTGGACACCTACGAGCAGTACTTC
TRBJ2-7	TRBD1	TRBV28	few	15	CASSSPRQGDYEQYF	TGTGCCAGCAGTTCCCCCCGGCAGGGGGACTACGAGCAGTACTTC
TRBJ2-7	TRBD1	TRBV7-9	NA	16	CASSPSFRDSSYEQYF	TGTGCCAGCAGCCCGTCTTTCCGGGACAGCTCCTACGAGCAGTACTTC
TRBJ2-7	TRBD2	TRBV9	few	15	CASSVSSGRPYEQYF	TGTGCCAGCAGCGTATCTAGCGGGAGACCCTACGAGCAGTACTTC
TRBJ2-7	NA	TRBV29-1	many	12	CSALTGSYEQYF	TGCAGCGCCTTGACCGGTTCCTACGAGCAGTACTTC
TRBJ2-3	NA	TRBV18	few	14	CASSPPSVADTQYF	TGTGCCAGCTCACCACCCTCAGTAGCAGATACGCAGTATTTT
TRBJ2-7	NA	TRBV20-1	few	18	CSAEGSGRRMVSSYEQYF	TGCAGTGCTGAGGGTTCCGGACGCCGAATGGTGAGCTCCTACGAGCAGTACTTC
TRBJ2-5	NA	TRBV5-1	many	14	CASSLTGKGETQYF	TGCGCCAGCAGCTTGACAGGGAAGGGAGAGACCCAGTACTTC
TRBJ2-3	TRBD2	TRBV12-3/TRBV12-4	few	14	CASSLIGGFDTQYF	TGTGCCAGCAGTTTAATCGGGGGGTTTGATACGCAGTATTTT
TRBJ2-1	NA	TRBV12-3/TRBV12-4	few	15	CASRPTRGRGNEQFF	TGTGCCAGCAGACCAACCCGAGGACGCGGCAATGAGCAGTTCTTC
TRBJ2-3	NA	TRBV4-2	few	20	CASSQAVRGGLSSSTDTQYF	TGTGCCAGCAGCCAAGCAGTCAGAGGGGGTCTTTCTTCTAGCACAGATACGCAGTATTTT
TRBJ1-3	NA	TRBV12-3/TRBV12-4	few	15	CASSTRTASGNTIYF	TGTGCCAGCAGCACTCGGACAGCTTCTGGAAACACCATATATTTT
TRBJ1-1	NA	TRBV6-2/TRBV6-3	few	14	CASSYGGQNTEAFF	TGTGCCAGCAGTTACGGTGGGCAAAACACTGAAGCTTTCTTT
TRBJ2-1	NA	TRBV24-1	few	16	CATSDSIPELWNEQFF	TGTGCCACCAGTGATTCTATACCGGAGCTCTGGAATGAGCAGTTCTTC
TRBJ2-3	TRBD2	TRBV6-5	few	17	CASSYSMSGSYADTQYF	TGTGCCAGCAGTTACTCGATGAGCGGGAGTTATGCAGATACGCAGTATTTT
TRBJ2-1	NA	TRBV4-2	many	15	CASSQDKRGYNEQFF	TGTGCCAGCAGCCAAGATAAACGGGGCTACAATGAGCAGTTCTTC
TRBJ1-1	TRBD1	TRBV10-2	NA	10	CASGRTGGFF	TGCGCCAGTGGAAGGACAGGGGGTTTCTTT
TRBJ2-7	TRBD1	TRBV15	NA	15	CATSRPGQGFYEQYF	TGTGCCACCAGCAGACCGGGACAGGGGTTCTACGAGCAGTACTTC
TRBJ1-2	TRBD1	TRBV12-3/TRBV12-4	NA	14	CASSPSGQGRGYTF	TGTGCCAGCAGTCCCTCCGGACAGGGCAGGGGCTACACCTTC
TRBJ2-1	TRBD2	TRBV11-2	NA	14	CASSLTSGLNEQFF	TGTGCCAGCAGCTTGACTAGCGGTCTCAATGAGCAGTTCTTC
TRBJ2-3	TRBD2	TRBV5-1	many	16	CASSSLAGGRTDTQYF	TGCGCCAGCAGCTCACTAGCGGGGGGACGCACAGATACGCAGTATTTT
TRBJ1-5	NA	TRBV19	few	15	CASSLTSFSNQPQHF	TGTGCCAGTAGCCTGACATCTTTTAGCAATCAGCCCCAGCATTTT
TRBJ1-5	TRBD1	TRBV6-5	NA	16	CASSYSTGGYGQPQHF	TGTGCCAGCAGTTACTCGACAGGGGGGTACGGACAGCCCCAGCATTTT
TRBJ2-1	TRBD2	TRBV20-1	few	16	CSAREVAGERSNEQFF	TGCAGTGCTAGAGAGGTGGCGGGAGAACGTAGCAATGAGCAGTTCTTC
TRBJ2-5	TRBD1	TRBV29-1	many	11	CSVVRGETQYF	TGCAGCGTTGTCAGGGGGGAGACCCAGTACTTC
TRBJ2-7	NA	TRBV20-1	NA	15	CSASFLRVNSYEQYF	TGCAGTGCTAGTTTCTTAAGGGTGAACTCCTACGAGCAGTACTTC
TRBJ2-1	NA	TRBV7-2	many	13	CASSPSFYNEQFF	TGTGCCAGCAGCCCTTCCTTTTACAATGAGCAGTTCTTC
TRBJ2-1	TRBD2	TRBV7-8	few	15	CASSLASSGSYEQFF	TGTGCCAGCAGCTTAGCTTCTAGCGGGAGCTATGAGCAGTTCTTC
TRBJ2-1	TRBD2	TRBV20-1	NA	15	CSADSASGSYNEQFF	TGCAGTGCCGACTCGGCTAGCGGATCCTACAATGAGCAGTTCTTC
TRBJ1-5	NA	TRBV12-3/TRBV12-4	NA	13	CASSQTTRQPQHF	TGTGCCAGCAGCCAAACAACACGGCAGCCCCAGCATTTT